Listed below are T cell receptor beta chains from one sample, sequenced in a study of cytomegalovirus exposure and HLA in healthy donors. Method: immunoSEQ multiplex PCR; TCRdb's copy keeps in-frame clones and lacks some. The table has 100,000 to 140,000 clones, more than 65% seen once. Sequencing was performed on PBMCs. These receptors were obtained from a man aged 30-40 years in good health and CMV-seronegative. The CDR3 runs from the conserved cysteine through the conserved F or W. D genes are given only for firm matches. Size values are once, few and many counts, or a class for expanded clones, and some rows have none.

clone size,CDR3 length,V gene,J gene,D gene,CDR3 DNA,CDR3 protein
.,15,TRBV9,TRBJ2-3,.,TGTGCCAGCAGCGTAGACCCTAACAGGTCCCATACGCAGTATTTT,CASSVDPNRSHTQYF
.,13,TRBV5-1,TRBJ2-1,TRBD2,TGCGCCAGCAGCCCGGGACTAGCGAATGAGCAGTTCTTC,CASSPGLANEQFF
few,12,TRBV30,TRBJ1-2,TRBD1,TGTGCCTTCGGGACAGGGGACTATGGCTACACCTTC,CAFGTGDYGYTF
few,14,TRBV7-3,TRBJ2-3,.,TGTGCCAGCAGCTTAAGGGCTAGCCCAGATACGCAGTATTTT,CASSLRASPDTQYF
once,12,TRBV7-2,TRBJ2-7,.,TGTGCCAGCAGTCAGGACACCTACGAGCAGTACTTC,CASSQDTYEQYF
.,15,TRBV4-1,TRBJ2-3,.,TGCGCCAGCAGCCAGGCCTGGGCTAGCACAGATACGCAGTATTTT,CASSQAWASTDTQYF
.,15,TRBV2,TRBJ1-2,TRBD1,TGTGCCAGCAGTGGCGACAGGGCTTTTAACTATGGCTACACCTTC,CASSGDRAFNYGYTF
.,16,TRBV6-5,TRBJ1-6,.,TGTGCCAGCAGTTACTCTCAGAGGTCCTATAATTCACCCCTCCACTTT,CASSYSQRSYNSPLHF
.,14,TRBV29-1,TRBJ2-1,TRBD1,TGCAGCGCTGAGGGGGCGAGCTCCTACAATGAGCAGTTCTTC,CSAEGASSYNEQFF
.,15,TRBV30,TRBJ1-4,.,TGTGCCTGGAGTCGTGACAGACCAACTAATGAAAAACTGTTTTTT,CAWSRDRPTNEKLFF
.,15,TRBV7-9,TRBJ1-1,.,TGTGCCAGCAGCCCCTACAGGGACACGAACACTGAAGCTTTCTTT,CASSPYRDTNTEAFF
.,15,TRBV28,TRBJ1-2,TRBD1,TGTGCCAGCAGTTGGGGCTCGACAGGGCCTTATGGCTACACCTTC,CASSWGSTGPYGYTF
.,13,TRBV7-8,TRBJ1-1,.,TGTGCCAGCAGCTTAGGACAGAGCACTGAAGCTTTCTTT,CASSLGQSTEAFF
few,14,TRBV5-4,TRBJ2-3,.,TGTGCCAGCAGCTTGGGTTCAGACACAGATACGCAGTATTTT,CASSLGSDTDTQYF
.,12,TRBV9,TRBJ1-1,.,TGTGCCAGCAATCGGGGGGCAGGAGAAGCTTTCTTT,CASNRGAGEAFF
once,15,TRBV9,TRBJ1-5,.,TGTGCCAGCAGCCCGGGACTATATAGCAATCAGCCCCAGCATTTT,CASSPGLYSNQPQHF
.,14,TRBV18,TRBJ2-5,TRBD2,TGTGCCAGCTCACCAAGGGGACTACAAGAGACCCAGTACTTC,CASSPRGLQETQYF
.,15,TRBV5-4,TRBJ1-2,TRBD1,TGTGCCAGCAGCCTAGGGACAGTTATTAACTATGGCTACACCTTC,CASSLGTVINYGYTF
.,15,TRBV6-5,TRBJ2-1,TRBD2,TGTGCCAGCAGTGCCCTAGCGGGAGTCAGCAATGAGCAGTTCTTC,CASSALAGVSNEQFF
once,15,TRBV4-1,TRBJ2-4,TRBD2,TGCGCCAGCAGCCAACTAGCGGGGGCAAAAAACATTCAGTACTTC,CASSQLAGAKNIQYF
.,15,TRBV30,TRBJ2-5,TRBD2,TGTGCCTGGAGCCCGGGACTACCGGCGTCCTCAGCCCAGTACTTC,CAWSPGLPASSAQYF
.,14,TRBV5-8,TRBJ1-1,TRBD1,TGTGCCAGCAGCTTGGACAGGGGGAGGACTGAAGCTTTCTTT,CASSLDRGRTEAFF
.,14,TRBV19,TRBJ1-1,.,TGTGCCAGTAGTTGGGGGGAGCCGAACACTGAAGCTTTCTTT,CASSWGEPNTEAFF
.,13,TRBV5-4,TRBJ1-2,.,TGTGCCAGCACCAACTCGCTTAACTATGGCTACACCTTC,CASTNSLNYGYTF
few,14,TRBV2,TRBJ2-7,TRBD2,TGTGCCAGCAGGCCGGGACTAGGTCCCGACGAGCAGTACTTC,CASRPGLGPDEQYF
.,13,TRBV6-6,TRBJ1-2,.,TGTGCCAGCAGTTACAGGTCGGGGGTAGGCTACACCTTC,CASSYRSGVGYTF
.,14,TRBV28,TRBJ1-1,.,TGTGCCAGCAGTTTTACCGGACAGTACACTGAAGCTTTCTTT,CASSFTGQYTEAFF
few,14,TRBV4-1,TRBJ1-1,.,TGCGCCAGCAGACTTAGGACAGAGAACACTGAAGCTTTCTTT,CASRLRTENTEAFF
.,16,TRBV10-1,TRBJ2-7,TRBD1,TGCGCCAGCAAGGGGGCAGAAAGGGGGCTCCCCTACGAGCAGTACTTC,CASKGAERGLPYEQYF
.,16,TRBV5-8,TRBJ1-2,TRBD1,TGTGCCAGCAGCTTGCGGGACAGGGGGTTCGACTATGGCTACACCTTC,CASSLRDRGFDYGYTF
few,14,TRBV5-1,TRBJ2-7,TRBD2,TGCGCCAGCAGCAAACTAGCGGGAAAGGACGAGCAGTACTTC,CASSKLAGKDEQYF
.,15,TRBV14,TRBJ2-2,.,TGTGCCAGCAGCCACGGGAGATTTGGAACCGGGGAGCTGTTTTTT,CASSHGRFGTGELFF
.,13,TRBV14,TRBJ2-7,TRBD1,TGTGCCACCGCACAGGGGAGCTCCTACGAGCAGTACTTC,CATAQGSSYEQYF
.,14,TRBV10-3,TRBJ2-5,TRBD2,TGTGCCATCGCCGCAGCGGGGGCGGAAGAGACCCAGTACTTC,CAIAAAGAEETQYF
.,14,TRBV9,TRBJ1-4,.,TGTGCCAGCAGCGGGGGACAAGCAAATGAAAAACTGTTTTTT,CASSGGQANEKLFF
.,15,TRBV15,TRBJ2-7,.,TGTGCCACCAGCACTCGCCTAGCGCTCTCCTACGAGCAGTACTTC,CATSTRLALSYEQYF
once,13,TRBV29-1,TRBJ2-7,.,TGCAGCGTTGGGGGAGGAGGGTCCTACGAGCAGTACTTC,CSVGGGGSYEQYF
.,15,TRBV9,TRBJ1-1,.,TGTGCCAGCAGCGTAGCTGGGCCGGGGGGCACTGAAGCTTTCTTT,CASSVAGPGGTEAFF
.,14,TRBV5-4,TRBJ1-2,TRBD1,TGTGCCAGCAGCATTGAGGACAGGAGTTATGGCTACACCTTC,CASSIEDRSYGYTF
once,13,TRBV11-2,TRBJ2-7,TRBD1,TGTGCCAGCACCCGGGACAGCGGCTACGAGCAGTACTTC,CASTRDSGYEQYF
.,15,TRBV14,TRBJ2-5,.,TGTGCCAGCAGCCAAGAGTTTGGACTGGAAGAGACCCAGTACTTC,CASSQEFGLEETQYF
.,16,TRBV11-2,TRBJ2-3,TRBD1,TGTGCCAGCAGCTTAGTCGGGACAGGGAGGGCAGATACGCAGTATTTT,CASSLVGTGRADTQYF
once,14,TRBV7-9,TRBJ2-7,TRBD2,TGTGCCAGCAGCTTAGGGGGACTAGCCTACGAGCAGTACTTC,CASSLGGLAYEQYF
.,12,TRBV29-1,TRBJ1-2,.,TGCAGCGTTGTTCACACAAACTATGGCTACACCTTC,CSVVHTNYGYTF
once,13,TRBV11-2,TRBJ1-2,.,TGTGCCAGCAGCTTATCGACAGTGGAGGGCTACACCTTC,CASSLSTVEGYTF
.,11,TRBV20-1,TRBJ2-7,.,TGCAGTGCTCGCGGGTTCTACGAGCAGTACTTC,CSARGFYEQYF
.,13,TRBV4-2,TRBJ2-7,.,TGTGCCAGCAGCCAAGAACAGGGAAGCGAGCAGTACTTC,CASSQEQGSEQYF
.,14,TRBV4-1,TRBJ1-2,.,TGCGCCAGCAGCCAAGATTCGGGGTACTATGGCTACACCTTC,CASSQDSGYYGYTF
once,13,TRBV10-2,TRBJ2-7,.,TGCGCCAGCAGTGGGGGGCAGTCCTACGAGCAGTACTTC,CASSGGQSYEQYF
once,15,TRBV18,TRBJ1-2,.,TGTGCCAGCTCACCACTCGACAGAGCGAACTATGGCTACACCTTC,CASSPLDRANYGYTF
few,13,TRBV6-1,TRBJ2-2,.,TGTGCCACCTACTCCAGGGGTACCGGGGAGCTGTTTTTT,CATYSRGTGELFF
.,16,TRBV6-5,TRBJ2-1,TRBD1,TGTGCCAGCAGTTATGGGCAGGGGGCCACCTACAATGAGCAGTTCTTC,CASSYGQGATYNEQFF
few,13,TRBV10-3,TRBJ2-2,.,TGTGCCATCAGTAGGGAGGAACTGGGGGAGCTGTTTTTT,CAISREELGELFF
.,15,TRBV6-1,TRBJ1-1,TRBD1,TGTGCCAGCAGTCCGGGGGACAGGCGGAACACTGAAGCTTTCTTT,CASSPGDRRNTEAFF
.,16,TRBV9,TRBJ1-2,TRBD1,TGTGCCAGCAGCGAACCGACAGGGGGGGTTGGGTATGGCTACACCTTC,CASSEPTGGVGYGYTF
.,13,TRBV7-9,TRBJ1-3,.,TGTGCCAGCAGCCACAGTGGAGGAAACACCATATATTTT,CASSHSGGNTIYF
.,13,TRBV7-6,TRBJ2-1,.,TGTGCCAGCAGCCCCACAGTTCTAAGTGAGCAGTTCTTC,CASSPTVLSEQFF